This T cell receptor beta chain appears in the sequencing data of a study of blood T cell repertoires in COVID-19. Measured with immunoSEQ multiplex PCR; TCRdb has only the in-frame clones, and not every one. The data show 190,000 or so clones, approximately 90% seen once. This CDR3 is 12 amino acids long. Germline V lookup: CDR1 SGHDT, CDR2 YYEEEE. The V and J ends lost 9 bases and 2 bases, in that order; junction bases with no gene match: 4. The sample was peripheral blood. This TCR derives from a woman aged 18-35 years who had recovered from COVID-19. The rearrangement joins TRBV5-6 to TRBJ1-2, with TRBD1 identical over 7 bases. The CDR3 nucleotides are TGTGCCACCGCGACAGGGAACTATGGCTACACCTTC. It yields the protein CATATGNYGYTF.